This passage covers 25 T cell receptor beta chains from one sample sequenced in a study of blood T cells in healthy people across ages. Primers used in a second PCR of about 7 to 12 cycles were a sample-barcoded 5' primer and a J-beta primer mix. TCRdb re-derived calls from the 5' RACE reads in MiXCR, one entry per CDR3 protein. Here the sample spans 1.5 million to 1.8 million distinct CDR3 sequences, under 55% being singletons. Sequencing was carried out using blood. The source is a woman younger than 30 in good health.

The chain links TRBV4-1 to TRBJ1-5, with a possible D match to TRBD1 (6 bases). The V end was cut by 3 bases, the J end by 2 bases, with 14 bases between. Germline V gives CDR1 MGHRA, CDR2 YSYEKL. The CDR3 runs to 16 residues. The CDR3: CASSQSGVGGNQPQHF. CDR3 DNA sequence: TGCGCCAGCAGCCAGTCAGGGGTCGGTGGCAATCAGCCCCAGCATTTT.

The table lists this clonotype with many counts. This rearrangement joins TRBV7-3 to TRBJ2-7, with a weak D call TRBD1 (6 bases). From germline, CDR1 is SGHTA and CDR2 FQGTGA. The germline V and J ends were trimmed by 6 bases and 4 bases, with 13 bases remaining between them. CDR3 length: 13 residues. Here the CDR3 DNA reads TGTGCCAGCAGTTTGACCAGGGGATACGAGCAGTACTTC. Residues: CASSLTRGYEQYF.

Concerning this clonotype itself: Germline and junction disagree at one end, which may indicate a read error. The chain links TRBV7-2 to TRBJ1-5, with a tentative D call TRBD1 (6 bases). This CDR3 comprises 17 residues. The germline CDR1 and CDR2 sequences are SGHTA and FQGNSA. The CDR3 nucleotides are TGTGTCAGCAGCTTAGTCGCCACCAGGGGAGGAGGTCAGCCCCAGCATTTT. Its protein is CVSSLVATRGGGQPQHF.

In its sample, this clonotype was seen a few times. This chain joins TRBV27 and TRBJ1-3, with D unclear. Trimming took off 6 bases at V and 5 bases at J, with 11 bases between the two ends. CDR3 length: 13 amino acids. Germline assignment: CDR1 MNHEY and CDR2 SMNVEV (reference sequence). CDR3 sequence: CASSAPHRNTIYF. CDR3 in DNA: TGTGCCAGCAGCGCCCCTCATCGAAACACCATATATTTT.

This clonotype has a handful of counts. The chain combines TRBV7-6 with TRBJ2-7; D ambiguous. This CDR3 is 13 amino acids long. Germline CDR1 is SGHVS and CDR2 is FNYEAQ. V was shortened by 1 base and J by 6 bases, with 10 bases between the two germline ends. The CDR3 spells CASSLGAGAEQYF. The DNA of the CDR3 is TGTGCCAGCAGCTTAGGGGCAGGTGCCGAGCAGTACTTC.

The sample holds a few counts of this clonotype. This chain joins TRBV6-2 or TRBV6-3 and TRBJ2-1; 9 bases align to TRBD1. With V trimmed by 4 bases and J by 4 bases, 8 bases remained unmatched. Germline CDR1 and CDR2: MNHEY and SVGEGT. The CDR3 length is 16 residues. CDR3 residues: CASSSRTGGDYNEQFF. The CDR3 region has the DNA TGTGCCAGCAGTTCCCGAACAGGGGGCGATTACAATGAGCAGTTCTTC.

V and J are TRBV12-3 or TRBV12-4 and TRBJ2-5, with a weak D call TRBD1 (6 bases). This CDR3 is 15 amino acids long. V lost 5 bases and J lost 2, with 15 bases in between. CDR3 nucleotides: TGTGCCAGCAGTCGAGCAGGGGCCCTACAAGAGACCCAGTACTTC. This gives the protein CASSRAGALQETQYF.

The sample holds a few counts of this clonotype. The CDR3 nucleotides read TGTGCCACCAGCAGAGATTTCGGGACGGCCCTTGAAGCTTTCTTT. Translating it yields CATSRDFGTALEAFF. The chain has TRBV15 and TRBJ1-1; weak D call: TRBD1 (5 bases). The CDR3 consists of 15 residues. V was trimmed by 0 bases and J by 7 bases, leaving 15 bases between them. CDR1 and CDR2 from the germline V gene are LNHNV and YYDKDF (reference sequence).

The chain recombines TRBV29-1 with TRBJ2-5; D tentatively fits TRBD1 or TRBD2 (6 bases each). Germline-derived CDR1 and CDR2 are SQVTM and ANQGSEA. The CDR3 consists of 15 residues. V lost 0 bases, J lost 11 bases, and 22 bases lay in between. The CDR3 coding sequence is TGCAGCGTTGAAGACTGGGGGGCTACGTCGGATGAGCAGTACTTC. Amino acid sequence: CSVEDWGATSDEQYF.

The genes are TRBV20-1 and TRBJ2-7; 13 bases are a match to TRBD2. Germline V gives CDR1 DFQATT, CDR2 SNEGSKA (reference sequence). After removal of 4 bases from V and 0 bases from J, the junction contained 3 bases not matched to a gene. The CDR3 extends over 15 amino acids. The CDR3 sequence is CSAKGLAGFSYEQYV. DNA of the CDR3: TGCAGTGCTAAGGGACTAGCGGGGTTCTCCTACGAGCAGTACGTC.

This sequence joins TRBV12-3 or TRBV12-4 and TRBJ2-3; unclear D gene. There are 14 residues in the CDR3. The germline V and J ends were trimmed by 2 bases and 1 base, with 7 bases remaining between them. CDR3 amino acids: CASSLQSGTDTQYF. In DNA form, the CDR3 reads TGTGCCAGCAGTTTACAGAGTGGCACAGATACGCAGTATTTT.

The CDR3 spells CASSLEGGLSTEAFF. As DNA, the CDR3 is TGTGCCAGCAGCTTAGAAGGGGGCCTTTCTACTGAAGCTTTCTTT. The gene calls are TRBV7-2 and TRBJ1-1; 7 bases map to TRBD1. CDR1 SGHTA and CDR2 FQGNSA come from the germline V gene. The CDR3 sequence is 15 residues long. V shed 1 base, J shed 5 bases, and the junction held 7 bases outside the gene matches.

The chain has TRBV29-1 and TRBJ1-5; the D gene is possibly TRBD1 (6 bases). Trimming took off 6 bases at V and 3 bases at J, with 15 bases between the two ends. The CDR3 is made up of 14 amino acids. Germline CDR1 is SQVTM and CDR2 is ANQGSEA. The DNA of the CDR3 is TGCAGCGTGCGGGGAGGGGGTTCCAATCAGCCCCAGCATTTT. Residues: CSVRGGGSNQPQHF.

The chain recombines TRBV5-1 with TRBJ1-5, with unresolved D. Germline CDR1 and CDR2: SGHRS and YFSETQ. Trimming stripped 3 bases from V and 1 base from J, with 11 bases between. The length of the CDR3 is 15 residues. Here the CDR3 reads CASSWTEGSNQPQHF. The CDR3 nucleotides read TGCGCCAGCAGCTGGACCGAGGGAAGCAATCAGCCCCAGCATTTT.

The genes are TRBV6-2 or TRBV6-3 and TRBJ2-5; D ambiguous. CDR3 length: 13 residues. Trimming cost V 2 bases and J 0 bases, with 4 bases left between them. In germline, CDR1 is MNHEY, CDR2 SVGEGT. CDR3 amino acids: CASSYVYQETQYF. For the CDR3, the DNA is TGTGCCAGCAGTTACGTGTACCAAGAGACCCAGTACTTC.

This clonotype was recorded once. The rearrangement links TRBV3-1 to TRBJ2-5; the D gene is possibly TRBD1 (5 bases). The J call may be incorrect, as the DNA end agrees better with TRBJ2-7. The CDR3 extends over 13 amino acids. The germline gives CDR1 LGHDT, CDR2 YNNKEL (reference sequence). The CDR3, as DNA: TGTGCCAGCAGCCGGACAAAAGGAATCGAGCAGTACTTC. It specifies CASSRTKGIEQYF.

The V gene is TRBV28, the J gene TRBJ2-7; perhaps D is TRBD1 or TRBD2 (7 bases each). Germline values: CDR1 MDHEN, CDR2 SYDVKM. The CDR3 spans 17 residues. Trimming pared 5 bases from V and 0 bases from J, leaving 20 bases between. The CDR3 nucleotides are TGTGCCAGCAGTCTACGGGGGAGGGGGCCCTTCTCCTACGAGCAGTACTTC. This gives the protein CASSLRGRGPFSYEQYF.

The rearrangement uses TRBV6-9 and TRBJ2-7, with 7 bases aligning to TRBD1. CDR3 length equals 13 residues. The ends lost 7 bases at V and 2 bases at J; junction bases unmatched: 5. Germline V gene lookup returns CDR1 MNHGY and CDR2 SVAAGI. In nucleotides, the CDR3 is TGTGCCAGCACCGGGGACAGCCCCTACGAGCAGTACTTC. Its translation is CASTGDSPYEQYF.

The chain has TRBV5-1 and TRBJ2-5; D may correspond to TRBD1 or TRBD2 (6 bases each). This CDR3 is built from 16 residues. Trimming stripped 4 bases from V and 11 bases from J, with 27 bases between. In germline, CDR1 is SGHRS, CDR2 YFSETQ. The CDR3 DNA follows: TGCGCCAGCAGCCCCCGACTAGGGGGGTCCTACAATGAGCAGTACTTC. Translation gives CASSPRLGGSYNEQYF. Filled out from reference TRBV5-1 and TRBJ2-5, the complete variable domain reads KAGVTQTPRYLIKTRGQQVTLSCSPISGHRSVSWYQQTPGQGLQFLFEYFSETQRNKGNFPGRFSGRQFSNSRSEMNVSTLELGDSALYLCASSPRLGGSYNEQYFGPGTRLLVL.

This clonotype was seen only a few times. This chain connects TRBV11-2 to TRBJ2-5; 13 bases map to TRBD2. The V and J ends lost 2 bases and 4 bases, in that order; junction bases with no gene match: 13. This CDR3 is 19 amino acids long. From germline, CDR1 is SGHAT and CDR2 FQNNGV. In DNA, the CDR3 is TGTGCCAGCAGCTTACCCCGAAAGACTAGCGGGAGGCCCAGAGAGACCCAGTACTTC. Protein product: CASSLPRKTSGRPRETQYF.

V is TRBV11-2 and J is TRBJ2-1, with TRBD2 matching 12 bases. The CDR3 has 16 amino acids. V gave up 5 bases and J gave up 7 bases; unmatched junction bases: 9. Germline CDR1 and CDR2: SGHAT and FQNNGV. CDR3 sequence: CASSPLLAGGLNEQFF. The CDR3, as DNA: TGTGCCAGCAGCCCGCTGCTAGCGGGGGGGCTAAATGAGCAGTTCTTC.

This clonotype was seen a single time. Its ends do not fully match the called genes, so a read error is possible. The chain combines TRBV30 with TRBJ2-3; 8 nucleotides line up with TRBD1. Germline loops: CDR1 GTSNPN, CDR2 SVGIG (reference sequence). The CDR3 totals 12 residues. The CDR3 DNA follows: TGTGCCGGGAGTGGAGGACAGGGTACGCAGTATTTT. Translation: CAGSGGQGTQYF.

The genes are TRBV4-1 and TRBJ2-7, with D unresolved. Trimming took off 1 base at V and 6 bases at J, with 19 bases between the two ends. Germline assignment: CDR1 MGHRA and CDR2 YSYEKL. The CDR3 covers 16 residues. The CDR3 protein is CASSQVILGFPREQYF. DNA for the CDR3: TGCGCCAGCAGCCAAGTGATTTTGGGATTTCCCCGCGAGCAGTACTTC.

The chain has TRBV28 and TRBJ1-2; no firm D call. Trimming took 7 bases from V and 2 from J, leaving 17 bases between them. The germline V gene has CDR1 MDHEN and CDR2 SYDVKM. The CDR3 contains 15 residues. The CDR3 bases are TGTGCCAGCACCCTTCCACAGAACGCAAACTATGGCTACACCTTC. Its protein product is CASTLPQNANYGYTF.

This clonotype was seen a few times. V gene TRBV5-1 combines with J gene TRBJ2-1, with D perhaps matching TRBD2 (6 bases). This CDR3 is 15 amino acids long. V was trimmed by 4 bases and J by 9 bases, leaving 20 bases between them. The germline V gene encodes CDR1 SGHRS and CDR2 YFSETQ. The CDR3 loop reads CASSEPGLTLSEQFF. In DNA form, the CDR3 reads TGCGCCAGCAGCGAACCGGGACTCACCCTAAGTGAGCAGTTCTTC.